Shown below are 11 T cell receptor beta chains from a single sample sequenced in a study of read filtering for tumor transcriptome and immune sequencing (dated by TCRdb to about 2020). TCRdb names Illumina HiSeq 4000 as the instrument used. TCR libraries were built from roughly 400 ng RNA with the Immunoverse kit, using molecular barcoded adaptors covering alpha/delta and beta/gamma chains. TCRdb's own reprocessing of the public reads used fastp at Q25 and MiXCR and kept productive beta chains. Every CDR3 protein is listed once, alongside the most common genes and DNA of its rows. The sample records approximately 140,000 distinct CDR3 sequences, roughly 13% of which are singletons. Of the sample, approximately 8% is held by the ten largest clones. Sequencing input: a population of CD138-negative cells sorted from bone marrow. The sample's cell subset or site label, in plain terms: bone marrow mononuclear cells depleted of CD138+ plasma/myeloma cells by negative magnetic selection. The receptors come from a donor over 35 with multiple myeloma.

This clonotype was counted ten times or more. The rearrangement uses TRBV20-1 and TRBJ2-3; maybe TRBD2 (6 bases). Per germline, CDR1 DFQATT and CDR2 SNEGSKA (reference sequence). This CDR3 contains 15 residues. CDR3 region: CSLRKGLDETDTQYF. The CDR3 DNA follows: TGCAGCCTACGGAAGGGACTTGACGAGACAGATACGCAGTATTTT.

This clonotype came up many times. The rearrangement uses TRBV30 and TRBJ2-3; D possibly corresponds to TRBD2 (5 bases). The CDR3 runs to 12 residues. V was clipped by 7 bases and J by 9 bases, with 17 bases between them. CDR1 is GTSNPN and CDR2 is SVGIG in the germline V gene (reference sequence). This CDR3 is CAFEVGPGTQYF. The CDR3 nucleotides are TGTGCCTTCGAAGTGGGTCCGGGGACGCAGTATTTT.

The sample holds a few counts of this clonotype. The rearrangement joins TRBV5-6 to TRBJ1-2, with 9 nucleotides matching TRBD1. The trim removed 5 bases at V and 7 bases at J, leaving 12 bases unmatched. The CDR3 spans 15 residues. CDR1 is SGHDT, CDR2 YYEEEE, per germline. The CDR3 protein is CASRQGQGLNSGYTF. In nucleotides, the CDR3 is TGTGCCAGCAGACAGGGACAGGGATTAAACAGTGGCTACACCTTC.

This clonotype was recorded a few times. As DNA, the CDR3 is TGTGCCAGTAGTCTCGACTATTCGAATAATGAGCAGTTCTTC. Translation: CASSLDYSNNEQFF. The V gene is TRBV19, the J gene TRBJ2-1; D is possibly TRBD2 (5 bases). In germline, CDR1 is LNHDA, CDR2 SQIVND (reference sequence). This CDR3 contains 14 residues. Between the trimmed V and J ends, which lost 5 bases and 7 bases, there was a span of 15 bases.

The sample holds many counts of this clonotype. The rearrangement links TRBV14 to TRBJ2-1, with 9 bases aligning to TRBD1. CDR3 length: 14 amino acids. CDR1 and CDR2 from the germline V gene are SGHDN and FVKESK. J lost 6 bases, V lost 4 bases, and 4 bases had no gene match. DNA of the CDR3: TGTGCCAGCAGCCCCTGGACAGGGGTCAATGAGCAGTTCTTC. This sequence encodes CASSPWTGVNEQFF. Full variable domain (missing parts from reference TRBV14 and TRBJ2-1): EAGVTQFPSHSVIEKGQTVTLRCDPISGHDNLYWYRRVMGKEIKFLLHFVKESKQDESGMPNNRFLAERTGGTYSTLKVQPAELEDSGVYFCASSPWTGVNEQFFGPGTRLTVL.

This clonotype was seen ten or more times. The chain couples TRBV5-1 to TRBJ2-1; TRBD2 matches 7 bases. This CDR3 contains 12 residues. CDR1 and CDR2 (germline): SGHRS, YFSETQ. J was trimmed by 4 bases and V by 5 bases; bases with no gene match: 0. The CDR3 nucleotides read TGCGCCAGCAGAGCGGGGTACAATGAGCAGTTCTTC. Its translation: CASRAGYNEQFF.

The sample holds many counts of this clonotype. One end of the junction is discordant with germline, which a read error may explain. The rearrangement links TRBV6-6 to TRBJ2-1; TRBD2 might be the D (7 bases). CDR3 length: 16 amino acids. Germline lookup yields CDR1 MNHNY and CDR2 SVGAGI (reference sequence). Here the CDR3 DNA reads TGTGCCGGCAGCCTACCCCTAGGGGGGGCCTACAATGAGCAGTTCTTC. This translates into CAGSLPLGGAYNEQFF.

This clonotype was observed at least ten times. The chain recombines TRBV20-1 with TRBJ2-7; 8 nucleotides line up with TRBD1. CDR3 size: 15 residues. The germline gives CDR1 DFQATT, CDR2 SNEGSKA (reference sequence). The V segment lost 5 bases and the J segment 0 bases; nucleotides outside the gene matches: 9. CDR3 in amino acids: CSAPSDRGPSYEQYF. Here the CDR3 DNA reads TGCAGTGCTCCATCCGACAGGGGTCCCTCCTACGAGCAGTACTTC.

This clonotype was observed many times. The gene calls are TRBV5-1 and TRBJ2-1; no clear D gene. The CDR3 extends over 14 amino acids. The germline CDR1 and CDR2 sequences are SGHRS and YFSETQ. Trimming took 7 bases from V and 0 from J, leaving 11 bases between them. This CDR3 is CASAPWSSYNEQFF. The CDR3 nucleotides are TGCGCCAGCGCCCCCTGGAGCTCCTACAATGAGCAGTTCTTC.

This clonotype has a count of ten or more. The DNA for the CDR3 is TGTGCCAGCAGCTTAGGACAGAACCAAGCCTACGAGCAGTACTTC. Translating it yields CASSLGQNQAYEQYF. The chain employs TRBV7-2 and TRBJ2-7, with TRBD1 as a possible D gene (5 bases). The V gene lost 1 base and the J gene lost 2 bases, with 12 bases spanning the gap. CDR3 length: 15 amino acids. Germline values: CDR1 SGHTA, CDR2 FQGNSA. Variable domain in full (rest from reference TRBV7-2 and TRBJ2-7): GAGVSQSPSNKVTEKGKDVELRCDPISGHTALYWYRQSLGQGLEFLIYFQGNSAPDKSGLPSDRFSAERTGGSVSTLTIQRTQQEDSAVYLCASSLGQNQAYEQYFGPGTRLTVT.

Many counts were recorded for this clonotype. This rearrangement joins TRBV7-6 to TRBJ2-1; TRBD2 matches 11 bases. Germline CDR1 SGHVS, CDR2 FNYEAQ. With 1 base clipped from V and 5 bases from J, the junction kept 4 bases outside the gene matches. The CDR3 is 16 amino acids. CDR3 sequence (DNA): TGTGCCAGCAGCTTAGTAGGGACTAGCGGAGACAATGAGCAGTTCTTC. Translation gives CASSLVGTSGDNEQFF. Filled out from reference TRBV7-6 and TRBJ2-1, the complete variable domain reads GAGVSQSPRYKVTKRGQDVALRCDPISGHVSLYWYRQALGQGPEFLTYFNYEAQQDKSGLPNDRFSAERPEGSISTLTIQRTEQRDSAMYRCASSLVGTSGDNEQFFGPGTRLTVL.